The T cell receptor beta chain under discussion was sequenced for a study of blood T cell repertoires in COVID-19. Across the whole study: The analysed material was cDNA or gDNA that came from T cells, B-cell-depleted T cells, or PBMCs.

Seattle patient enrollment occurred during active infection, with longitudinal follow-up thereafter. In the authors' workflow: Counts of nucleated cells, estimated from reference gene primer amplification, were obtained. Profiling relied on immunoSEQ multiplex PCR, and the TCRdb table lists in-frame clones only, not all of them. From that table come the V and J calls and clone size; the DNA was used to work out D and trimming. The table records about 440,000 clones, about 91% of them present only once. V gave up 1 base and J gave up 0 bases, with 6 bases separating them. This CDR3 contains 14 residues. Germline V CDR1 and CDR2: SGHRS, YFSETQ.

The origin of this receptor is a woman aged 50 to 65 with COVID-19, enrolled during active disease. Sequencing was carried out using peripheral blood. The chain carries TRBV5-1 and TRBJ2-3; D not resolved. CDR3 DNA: TGCGCCAGCAGCTTGTTTCGGAGCACAGATACGCAGTATTTT. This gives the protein CASSLFRSTDTQYF.